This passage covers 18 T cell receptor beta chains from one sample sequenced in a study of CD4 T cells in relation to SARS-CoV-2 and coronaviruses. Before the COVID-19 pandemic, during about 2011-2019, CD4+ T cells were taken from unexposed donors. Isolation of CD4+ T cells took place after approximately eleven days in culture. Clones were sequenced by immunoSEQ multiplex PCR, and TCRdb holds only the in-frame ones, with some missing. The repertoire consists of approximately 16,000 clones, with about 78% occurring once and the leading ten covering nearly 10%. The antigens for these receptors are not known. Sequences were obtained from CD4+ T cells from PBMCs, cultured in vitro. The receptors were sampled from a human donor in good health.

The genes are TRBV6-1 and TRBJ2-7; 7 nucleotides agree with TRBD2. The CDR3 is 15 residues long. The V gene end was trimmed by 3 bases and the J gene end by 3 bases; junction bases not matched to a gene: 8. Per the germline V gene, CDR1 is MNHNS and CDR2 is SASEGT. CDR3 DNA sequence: TGTGCCAGCAGTGACGGGACTATCCAGATCTACGAGCAGTACTTC. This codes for CASSDGTIQIYEQYF.

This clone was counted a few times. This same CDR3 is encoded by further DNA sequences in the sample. The CDR3 nucleotides read TGTGCCTGGAGTGTACAGGGCGACACTGAAGCTTTCTTT. This codes for CAWSVQGDTEAFF. This sequence joins TRBV30 and TRBJ1-1, with TRBD1 as a possible D gene (6 bases). Germline loops: CDR1 GTSNPN, CDR2 SVGIG (reference sequence). There are 13 residues in the CDR3. V lost 0 bases, J lost 3 bases, and 8 bases lay in between.

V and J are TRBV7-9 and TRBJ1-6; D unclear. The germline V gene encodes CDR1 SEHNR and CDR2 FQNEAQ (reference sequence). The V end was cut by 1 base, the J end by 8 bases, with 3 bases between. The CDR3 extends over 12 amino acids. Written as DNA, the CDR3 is TGTGCCAGCAGCTTAGGGGATTCACCCCTCCACTTT. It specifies CASSLGDSPLHF.

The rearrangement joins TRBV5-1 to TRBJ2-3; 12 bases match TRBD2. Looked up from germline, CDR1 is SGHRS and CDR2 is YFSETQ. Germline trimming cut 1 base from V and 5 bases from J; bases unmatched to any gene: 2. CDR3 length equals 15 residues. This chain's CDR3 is CASSLRGLAGDTQYF. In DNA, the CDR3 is TGCGCCAGCAGCTTGAGGGGACTAGCGGGAGATACGCAGTATTTT.

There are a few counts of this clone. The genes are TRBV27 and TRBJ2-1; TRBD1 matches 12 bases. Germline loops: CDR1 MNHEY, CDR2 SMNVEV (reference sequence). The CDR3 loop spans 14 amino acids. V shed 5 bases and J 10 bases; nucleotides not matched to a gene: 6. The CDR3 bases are TGTGCCAGCAGTAGGGGGACAGGGGGCAACGAGCAGTTCTTC. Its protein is CASSRGTGGNEQFF.

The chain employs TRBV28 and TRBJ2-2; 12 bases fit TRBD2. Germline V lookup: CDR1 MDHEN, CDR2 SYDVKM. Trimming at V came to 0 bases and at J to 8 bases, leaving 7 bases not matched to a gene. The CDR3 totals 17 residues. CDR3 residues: CASSLWILAGGPGELFF. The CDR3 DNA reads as TGTGCCAGCAGTTTATGGATACTAGCGGGAGGACCTGGGGAGCTGTTTTTT.

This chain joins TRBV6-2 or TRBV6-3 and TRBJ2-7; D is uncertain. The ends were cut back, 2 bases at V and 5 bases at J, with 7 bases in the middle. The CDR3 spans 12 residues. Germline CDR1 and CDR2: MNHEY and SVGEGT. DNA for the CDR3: TGTGCCAGCAGTTACATGCCCGACGAGCAGTACTTC. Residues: CASSYMPDEQYF.

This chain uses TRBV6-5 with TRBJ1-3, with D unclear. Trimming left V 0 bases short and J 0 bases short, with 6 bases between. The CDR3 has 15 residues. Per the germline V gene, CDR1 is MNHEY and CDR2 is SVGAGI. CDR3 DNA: TGTGCCAGCAGTTACTCGGTAAACTCTGGAAACACCATATATTTT. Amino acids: CASSYSVNSGNTIYF.

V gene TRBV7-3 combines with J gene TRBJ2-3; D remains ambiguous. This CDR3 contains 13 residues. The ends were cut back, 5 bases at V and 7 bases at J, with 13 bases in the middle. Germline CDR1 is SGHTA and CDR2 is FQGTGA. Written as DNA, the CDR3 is TGTGCCAGCAGCCCAGCTAGGTCCAATACGCAGTATTTT. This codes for CASSPARSNTQYF.

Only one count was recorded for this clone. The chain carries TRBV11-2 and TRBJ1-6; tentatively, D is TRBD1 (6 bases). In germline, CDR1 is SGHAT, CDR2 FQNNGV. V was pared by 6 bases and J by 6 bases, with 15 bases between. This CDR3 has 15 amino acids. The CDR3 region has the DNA TGTGCCAGCAGGCACCCAGGGGCTGCTAATTCACCCCTCCACTTT. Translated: CASRHPGAANSPLHF.

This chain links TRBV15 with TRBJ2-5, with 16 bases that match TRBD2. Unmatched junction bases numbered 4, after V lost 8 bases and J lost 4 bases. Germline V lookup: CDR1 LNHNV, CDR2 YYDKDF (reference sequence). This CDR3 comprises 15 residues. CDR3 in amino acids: CATEGTSGRGETQYF. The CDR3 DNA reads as TGTGCCACCGAGGGGACTAGCGGGAGGGGAGAGACCCAGTACTTC.

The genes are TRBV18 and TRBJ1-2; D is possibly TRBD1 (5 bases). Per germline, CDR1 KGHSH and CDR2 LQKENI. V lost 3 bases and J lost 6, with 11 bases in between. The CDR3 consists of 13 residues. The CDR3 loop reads CASSPQGGDGYTF. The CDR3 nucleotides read TGTGCCAGCTCACCGCAGGGAGGGGATGGCTACACCTTC.

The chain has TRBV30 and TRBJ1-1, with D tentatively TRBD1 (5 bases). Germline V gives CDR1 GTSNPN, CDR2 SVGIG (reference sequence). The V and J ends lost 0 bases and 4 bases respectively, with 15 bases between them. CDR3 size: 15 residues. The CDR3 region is CAWSVLSGFATEAFF. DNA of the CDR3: TGTGCCTGGAGTGTACTGTCAGGGTTCGCCACTGAAGCTTTCTTT.

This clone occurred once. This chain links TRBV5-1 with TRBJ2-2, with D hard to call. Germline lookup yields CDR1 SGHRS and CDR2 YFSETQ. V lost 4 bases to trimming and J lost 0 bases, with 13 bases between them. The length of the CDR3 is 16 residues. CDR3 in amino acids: CASSPRAAANTGELFF. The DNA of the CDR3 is TGCGCCAGCAGCCCACGAGCTGCCGCGAACACCGGGGAGCTGTTTTTT.

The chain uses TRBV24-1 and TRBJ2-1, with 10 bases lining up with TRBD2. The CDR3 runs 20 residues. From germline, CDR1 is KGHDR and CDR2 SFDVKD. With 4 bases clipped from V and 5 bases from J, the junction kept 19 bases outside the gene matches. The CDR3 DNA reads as TGTGCCACCAGTGAAAGACTGGGAAGCGGGAGGGCCCCTTTCCACAATGAGCAGTTCTTC. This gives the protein CATSERLGSGRAPFHNEQFF.

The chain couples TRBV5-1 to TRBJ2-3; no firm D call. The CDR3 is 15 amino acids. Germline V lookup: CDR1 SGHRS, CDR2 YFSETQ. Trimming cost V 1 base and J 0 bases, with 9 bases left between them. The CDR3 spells CASSLWSTSTDTQYF. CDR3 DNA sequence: TGCGCCAGCAGCTTGTGGTCGACCAGCACAGATACGCAGTATTTT.

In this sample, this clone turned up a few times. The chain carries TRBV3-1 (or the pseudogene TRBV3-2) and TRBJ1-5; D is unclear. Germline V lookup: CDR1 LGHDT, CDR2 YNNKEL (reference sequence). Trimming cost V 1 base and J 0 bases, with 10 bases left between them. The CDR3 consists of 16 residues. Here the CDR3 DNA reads TGTGCCAGCAGCCAAGGGGGAGGTTATAGCAATCAGCCCCAGCATTTT. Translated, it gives CASSQGGGYSNQPQHF.

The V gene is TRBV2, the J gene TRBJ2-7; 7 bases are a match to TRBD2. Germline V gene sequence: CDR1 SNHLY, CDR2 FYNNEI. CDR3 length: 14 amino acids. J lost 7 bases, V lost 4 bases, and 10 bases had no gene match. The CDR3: CASSGLAGGWEQYF. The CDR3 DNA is TGTGCCAGCAGTGGACTAGCCGGAGGATGGGAGCAGTACTTC.